The sample holds a few counts of the clone carrying this T cell receptor beta chain. The assay was immunoSEQ multiplex PCR, and TCRdb's table has in-frame clones only and misses some. The sample contains around 140,000 clones, 80% to 85% of which appear only once. Germline lookup yields CDR1 SGDLS and CDR2 YYNGEE. V dropped 0 bases and J dropped 0 bases, with 7 bases sitting between them. This CDR3 is 14 amino acids long. The data belong to a study of blood T cell repertoires in COVID-19. V and J are TRBV9 and TRBJ2-7, with a weak D call TRBD1 (6 bases). Sequencing input: peripheral blood. This sequence originates from a human donor in a cohort sampled during active COVID-19. CDR3: CASSVEGDSYEQYF. CDR3 coding DNA: TGTGCCAGCAGCGTAGAGGGGGACTCCTACGAGCAGTACTTC.